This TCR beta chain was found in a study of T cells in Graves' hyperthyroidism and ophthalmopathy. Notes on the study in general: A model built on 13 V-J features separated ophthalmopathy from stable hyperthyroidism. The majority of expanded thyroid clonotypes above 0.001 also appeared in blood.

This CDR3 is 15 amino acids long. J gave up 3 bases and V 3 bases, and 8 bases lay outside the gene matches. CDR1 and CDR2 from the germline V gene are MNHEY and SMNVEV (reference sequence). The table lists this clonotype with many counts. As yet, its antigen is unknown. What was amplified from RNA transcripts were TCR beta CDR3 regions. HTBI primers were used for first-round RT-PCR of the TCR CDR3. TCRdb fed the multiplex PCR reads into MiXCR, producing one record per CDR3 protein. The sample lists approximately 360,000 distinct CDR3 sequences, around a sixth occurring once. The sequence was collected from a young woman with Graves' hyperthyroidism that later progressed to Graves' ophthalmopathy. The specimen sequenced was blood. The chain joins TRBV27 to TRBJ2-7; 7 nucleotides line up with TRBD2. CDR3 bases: TGTGCCAGCAGTTTTTTGGGGGAGGGCCTCTACGAGCAGTACTTC. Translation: CASSFLGEGLYEQYF.